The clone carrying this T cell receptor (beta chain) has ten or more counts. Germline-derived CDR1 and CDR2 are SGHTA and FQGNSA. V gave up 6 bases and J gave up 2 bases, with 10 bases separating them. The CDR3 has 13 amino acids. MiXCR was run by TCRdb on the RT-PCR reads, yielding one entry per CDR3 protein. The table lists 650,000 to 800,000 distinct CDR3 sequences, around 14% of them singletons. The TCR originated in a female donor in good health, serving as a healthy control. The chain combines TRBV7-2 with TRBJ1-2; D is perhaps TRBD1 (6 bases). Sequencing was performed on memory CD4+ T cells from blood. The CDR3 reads CASSPDRNYGYTF. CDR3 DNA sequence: TGTGCCAGCAGTCCAGACAGGAACTATGGCTACACCTTC.